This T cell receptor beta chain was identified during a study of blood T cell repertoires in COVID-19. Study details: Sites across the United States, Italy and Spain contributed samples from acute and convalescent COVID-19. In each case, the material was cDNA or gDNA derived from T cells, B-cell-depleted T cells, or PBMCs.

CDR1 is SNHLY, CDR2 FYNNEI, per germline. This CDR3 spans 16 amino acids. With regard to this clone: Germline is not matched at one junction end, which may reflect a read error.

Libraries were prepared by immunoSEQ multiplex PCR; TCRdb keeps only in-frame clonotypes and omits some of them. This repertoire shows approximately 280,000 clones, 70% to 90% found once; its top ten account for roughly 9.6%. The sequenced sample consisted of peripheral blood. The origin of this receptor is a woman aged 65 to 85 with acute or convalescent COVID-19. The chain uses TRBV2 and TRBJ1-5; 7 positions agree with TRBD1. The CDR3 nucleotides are TGTGCCAGCAGTGAATGGGGTAAGGGGGCTAATCCGCCCCAGCATTTT. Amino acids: CASSEWGKGANPPQHF.